This T cell receptor (beta chain) was documented in a study of blood T cell repertoires in COVID-19. The overall study: Whether acute or convalescent, the COVID-19 samples came from the United States, Italy and Spain. Nucleic acid was either cDNA or gDNA, and it came from T cells, B-cell-depleted T cells, or PBMCs.

In terms of age and location, participants ranged from roughly 18 to 89 years and lived in about 25 US areas. Recovered Cohort 3 donors showed two negative PCRs, clearance, or symptom resolution. The germline gives CDR1 SGHTA, CDR2 FQGNSA. V was trimmed by 1 base and J by 1 base, leaving 12 bases between them. The CDR3 has 16 residues. Method: immunoSEQ multiplex PCR; TCRdb's copy keeps in-frame clones and lacks some. Of 300,000 to 400,000 clones in the sample, more than 80% are singletons; the top ten hold 0.9% to 1.1%. The clonotype comes from a man aged 18 to 29 who had recovered from COVID-19. This rearrangement joins TRBV7-2 to TRBJ2-3; D uncertain. The sequenced sample consisted of PBMCs or T cells enriched from blood (not recorded which). The CDR3 reads CASSLGLGRGTDTQYF. The CDR3 nucleotides are TGTGCCAGCAGCTTAGGGTTGGGTCGGGGCACAGATACGCAGTATTTT.